A selection of T cell receptor beta chains follows, all from one sample in a study of T cell responses to AZD1222 COVID-19 vaccine. Assay used: immunoSEQ multiplex PCR; TCRdb lists only in-frame clones, some missing. The sample has around 100,000 clones; 90% are singletons. Specimen: peripheral blood, collected on day 0 of AZD1222 vaccination. The receptors were gathered from an adult in good health. Both conserved end residues are part of each CDR3. The D gene is left open where the match is weak. Part of the rows lack a size; the others show once, few, many or a class for expanded clones.

J,V,length,D,size,DNA,CDR3
TRBJ2-7,TRBV7-2,17,TRBD2,-,TGTGCCAGCAGCCGCCCCCTGCTAGCGGGGGGTATTGAGAAGCAGTACTTC,CASSRPLLAGGIEKQYF
TRBJ1-2,TRBV11-2,13,-,-,TGTGCCAGCAGCAACCAGGGTGGAGTAGGCTACACCTTC,CASSNQGGVGYTF
TRBJ1-1,TRBV2,13,-,-,TGTGCCAGCAGCCCAGAGATTCTGACTGAAGCTTTCTTT,CASSPEILTEAFF
TRBJ1-2,TRBV11-2,16,TRBD1,-,TGTGCCAGCAGCTTAGACCCAACAGGGGGAGGGAATGGCTACACCTTC,CASSLDPTGGGNGYTF
TRBJ1-5,TRBV4-2,15,-,once,TGTGCCAGCAGGGATGAGGGGGAGAGCAATCAGCCCCAGCATTTT,CASRDEGESNQPQHF
TRBJ2-5,TRBV30,13,-,few,TGTGCCTGGAGTCCGCGGAATGAAGAGACCCAGTACTTC,CAWSPRNEETQYF
TRBJ1-1,TRBV10-3,16,TRBD1,-,TGTGCCATCAGGGCTGGACAGGGCAGTGGGAACACTGAAGCTTTCTTT,CAIRAGQGSGNTEAFF
TRBJ1-6,TRBV7-9,14,-,-,TGTGCCAGCAGCTTAGGAGGGGGAGATTCACCCCTCCACTTT,CASSLGGGDSPLHF
TRBJ1-5,TRBV10-3,18,-,-,TGTGCCATCAGTGAGGGGTCACAATCCCCGTATAGCAATCAGCCCCAGCATTTT,CAISEGSQSPYSNQPQHF
TRBJ1-6,TRBV5-1,14,-,-,TGCGCCAGCAGCTTGGCAGGGCCGGGTTCACCCCTCCACTTT,CASSLAGPGSPLHF
TRBJ1-1,TRBV19,16,TRBD1,-,TGTGCCAGTAGTCCCCGGACAGGTCTGGAGGGGACTGAAGCTTTCTTT,CASSPRTGLEGTEAFF
TRBJ1-5,TRBV19,16,TRBD1,-,TGTGCCAGTAGTACAACAGGGGCCGCACTAACTCAGCCCCAGCATTTT,CASSTTGAALTQPQHF
TRBJ1-5,TRBV7-4,14,-,-,TGTGCCAGCAGCGAAAAGACTCAACCCCAGCCCCAGCATTTT,CASSEKTQPQPQHF
TRBJ1-4,TRBV19,12,-,-,TGTGCCAGTAGTATTTTACGGGAAAAACTGTTTTTT,CASSILREKLFF
TRBJ1-2,TRBV20-1,12,-,-,TGCAGTGCTAGTGCTCAAACTGGCGGCTACACCTTC,CSASAQTGGYTF
TRBJ1-1,TRBV29-1,10,-,-,TGCAGCGTGGGCTACACTGAAGCTTTCTTT,CSVGYTEAFF
TRBJ2-3,TRBV4-2,16,TRBD2,-,TGTGCCAGCAGCCCCTATAGCGGGGGGGCCTCAGATACGCAGTATTTT,CASSPYSGGASDTQYF
TRBJ1-1,TRBV6-1,16,TRBD1,-,TGTGCCAGCAGCGAAGGGCGGGACAGGGTCTACACTGAAGCTTTCTTT,CASSEGRDRVYTEAFF
TRBJ1-5,TRBV15,13,-,once,TGTGCCACCAGCAGAGGTAGTAATCAGCCCCAGCATTTT,CATSRGSNQPQHF
TRBJ1-5,TRBV2,13,-,-,TGTGCCAGCAGGAATGGCGGCAATCAGCCCCAGCATTTT,CASRNGGNQPQHF
TRBJ2-5,TRBV7-2,12,-,-,TGTGCCAGCAGCTTAAACTTAGAGACCCAGTACTTC,CASSLNLETQYF
TRBJ1-4,TRBV18,13,-,-,TGTGCCAGCTCATATGCGGCTAATGAAAAACTGTTTTTT,CASSYAANEKLFF
TRBJ1-2,TRBV6-1,13,-,-,TGTGCCAGCAGTGACGGGGGGGACTATGGCTACACCTTC,CASSDGGDYGYTF
TRBJ2-5,TRBV19,16,TRBD2,-,TGTGCCAGTAGTCTCGGGACTAGCGGGGGGGCAGAGACCCAGTACTTC,CASSLGTSGGAETQYF
TRBJ2-5,TRBV24-1,17,TRBD2,-,TGTGCCACCAGCGAAGGAGGGAGGGGCGGATCTGGGGAGACCCAGTACTTC,CATSEGGRGGSGETQYF
TRBJ1-5,TRBV11-2,14,-,once,TGTGCCAGCAGCTTAACCGGGCCGTTTCAGCCCCAGCATTTT,CASSLTGPFQPQHF
TRBJ1-1,TRBV28,12,-,-,TGTGCCAGCAGTTTCAGGTACCCTGAAGCTTTCTTT,CASSFRYPEAFF